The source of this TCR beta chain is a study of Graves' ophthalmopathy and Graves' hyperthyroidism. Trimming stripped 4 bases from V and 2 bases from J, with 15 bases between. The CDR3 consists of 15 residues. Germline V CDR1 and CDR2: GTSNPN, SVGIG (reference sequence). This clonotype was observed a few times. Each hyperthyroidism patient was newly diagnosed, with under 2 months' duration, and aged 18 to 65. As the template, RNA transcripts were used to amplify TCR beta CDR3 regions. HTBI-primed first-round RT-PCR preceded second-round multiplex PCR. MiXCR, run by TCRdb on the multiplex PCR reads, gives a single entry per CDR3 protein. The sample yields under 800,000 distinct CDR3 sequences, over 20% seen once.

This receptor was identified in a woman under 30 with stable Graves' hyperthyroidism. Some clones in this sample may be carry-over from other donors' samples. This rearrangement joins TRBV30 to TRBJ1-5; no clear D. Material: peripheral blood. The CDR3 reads CAWKPGPPGNQPQHF. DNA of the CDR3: TGTGCCTGGAAGCCCGGACCACCCGGCAATCAGCCCCAGCATTTT.